Presented here are 20 T cell receptor beta chains from one specimen sequenced in a study of CXCR3-negative and CXCR3-positive naive CD8 T cells. It was by 5' RACE with UMI labels that the TRB cDNA libraries were prepared. Following a re-call of the 5' RACE reads, TCRdb has one entry per CDR3 protein and lacks DNA. The sample has about 39,000 distinct CDR3 sequences. Material: memory CD8+ T cells from blood. The receptors come from a human donor in good health. Some clones in this sample may be carry-over from other donors' samples.

The V and J genes are TRBV29-1 and TRBJ2-5; TCRdb's D call of TRBD2 is untestable without DNA. This CDR3 contains 14 residues. CDR1 and CDR2 from the germline V gene are SQVTM and ANQGSEA. CDR3 amino acids: CSVELAGGQETQYF. Complete variable domain (other parts from reference TRBV29-1 and TRBJ2-5): SAVISQKPSRDICQRGTSLTIQCQVDSQVTMMFWYRQQPGQSLTLIATANQGSEATYESGFVIDKFPISRPNLTFSTLTVSNMSPEDSSIYLCSVELAGGQETQYFGPGTRLLVL.

The chain carries TRBV12-3 or TRBV12-4 and TRBJ2-1. This CDR3 region has 13 residues. This CDR3 reads CASSFGSYNEQFF.

The chain links TRBV7-2 to TRBJ2-3; TCRdb reports TRBD2, a call that lacks DNA to check it against. CDR1 SGHTA and CDR2 FQGNSA come from the germline V gene. The CDR3 consists of 16 residues. The CDR3 sequence: CASGPTRSGSLYTQYF.

The rearrangement links TRBV7-8 to TRBJ2-7. Per germline, CDR1 SGHVS and CDR2 FQNEAQ. The CDR3 sequence is 13 residues long. The CDR3 loop is CASSFRGLYEQYF.

The chain recombines TRBV2 with TRBJ2-3. CDR1 and CDR2 from the germline V gene are SNHLY and FYNNEI. The CDR3 consists of 15 residues. The CDR3 sequence is CASSEERLRKDTQYF.

The chain combines TRBV7-9 with TRBJ2-2; TCRdb gives TRBD2 as the D gene, but with no DNA this cannot be confirmed. This CDR3 has 17 amino acids. Per germline, CDR1 SEHNR and CDR2 FQNEAQ (reference sequence). The CDR3 sequence: CASTPPTEEGFDGELFF.

This chain connects TRBV12-3 or TRBV12-4 to TRBJ2-7; there is no DNA to check the TCRdb D call of TRBD2. The CDR3 consists of 13 residues. This CDR3 is CASSPGLAYEQYF.

This sequence joins TRBV7-9 and TRBJ2-7; the D call of TRBD1 rests on TCRdb alone, since no DNA is present to check it. The germline gives CDR1 SEHNR, CDR2 FQNEAQ (reference sequence). CDR3 length: 15 residues. The CDR3 sequence is CASSPGQGSSYEQYF.

J is TRBJ2-7 and V is TRBV12-3 or TRBV12-4; TCRdb's D gene call, TRBD1, goes unchecked for lack of DNA. The CDR3 is made up of 18 amino acids. This CDR3 reads CASSFTLLGVKLSYEQYF.

This chain uses TRBV7-6 with TRBJ2-2; TCRdb selects TRBD1, and the lack of DNA leaves this call unchecked. The CDR3 is 17 amino acids. Per the germline V gene, CDR1 is SGHVS and CDR2 is FNYEAQ. The CDR3 protein is CASSHTRLGQGTGELFF. The whole variable domain, filled in from reference TRBV7-6 and TRBJ2-2, reads GAGVSQSPRYKVTKRGQDVALRCDPISGHVSLYWYRQALGQGPEFLTYFNYEAQQDKSGLPNDRFSAERPEGSISTLTIQRTEQRDSAMYRCASSHTRLGQGTGELFFGEGSRLTVL.

The chain joins TRBV4-3 to TRBJ2-1; TCRdb calls TRBD1, which cannot be checked without DNA. Germline V gives CDR1 LGHNA, CDR2 YSLEER. The CDR3 consists of 16 residues. Here the CDR3 reads CASSQDLGGDYNEQFF.

The CDR3 is CASSVTFSGGPTNEQFF. This chain joins TRBV11-1 and TRBJ2-1; TCRdb selects TRBD2, and the lack of DNA leaves this call unchecked. This CDR3 comprises 17 residues. Germline V gene sequence: CDR1 SGHAT, CDR2 FQDESV (reference sequence).

The V call is TRBV27, the J call TRBJ2-1; TCRdb outputs TRBD2, but without DNA this stays unchecked. The V gene's germline CDR1 is MNHEY and CDR2 SMNVEV (reference sequence). The CDR3 loop spans 14 amino acids. The chain's CDR3 is CASRPGLAHNEQFF.

V usage is TRBV28 and J usage is TRBJ2-5. Germline V CDR1 and CDR2: MDHEN, SYDVKM. The CDR3 runs to 13 residues. CDR3: CASSYRDQETQYF.

This clonotype is classed as medium-sized (0.01 to 0.1%) by frequency. The rearrangement uses TRBV4-2 and TRBJ2-3; absent DNA, TCRdb's TRBD2 call cannot be checked. Germline V gene data show CDR1 as LGHNA and CDR2 as YNFKEQ. There are 16 residues in the CDR3. The CDR3 region is CASSQGLAGGPDTQYF.

The chain carries TRBV7-9 and TRBJ1-1; TCRdb returns TRBD1, unconfirmable since there is no DNA. Germline V gene lookup returns CDR1 SEHNR and CDR2 FQNEAQ (reference sequence). The CDR3 has 16 amino acids. CDR3 residues: CASSQTVDSLNTEAFF.

CDR3 amino acids: CSARVAIDAGGYTF. The rearrangement links TRBV20-1 to TRBJ1-2. In germline, CDR1 is DFQATT, CDR2 SNEGSKA (reference sequence). This CDR3 is built from 14 residues.

The chain uses TRBV29-1 and TRBJ2-7; TCRdb picks TRBD1, but there is no DNA to check that call. The CDR3 runs to 12 residues. CDR1 is SQVTM and CDR2 is ANQGSEA in the germline V gene. The CDR3 loop reads CSVDSTGDEQYF.

V gene TRBV6-2 or TRBV6-3 combines with J gene TRBJ2-1; with no DNA, the TCRdb D assignment of TRBD1 cannot be verified. CDR3 length: 15 residues. Germline V gene lookup returns CDR1 MNHEY and CDR2 SVGEGT. The CDR3 sequence is CASSYQGSSYNEQFF.

This sequence joins TRBV11-2 and TRBJ2-3; lacking DNA, the TRBD1 call made by TCRdb goes unchecked. The CDR3 has 15 amino acids. Germline V gives CDR1 SGHAT, CDR2 FQNNGV. The CDR3 reads CASRHRDRYTDTQYF.